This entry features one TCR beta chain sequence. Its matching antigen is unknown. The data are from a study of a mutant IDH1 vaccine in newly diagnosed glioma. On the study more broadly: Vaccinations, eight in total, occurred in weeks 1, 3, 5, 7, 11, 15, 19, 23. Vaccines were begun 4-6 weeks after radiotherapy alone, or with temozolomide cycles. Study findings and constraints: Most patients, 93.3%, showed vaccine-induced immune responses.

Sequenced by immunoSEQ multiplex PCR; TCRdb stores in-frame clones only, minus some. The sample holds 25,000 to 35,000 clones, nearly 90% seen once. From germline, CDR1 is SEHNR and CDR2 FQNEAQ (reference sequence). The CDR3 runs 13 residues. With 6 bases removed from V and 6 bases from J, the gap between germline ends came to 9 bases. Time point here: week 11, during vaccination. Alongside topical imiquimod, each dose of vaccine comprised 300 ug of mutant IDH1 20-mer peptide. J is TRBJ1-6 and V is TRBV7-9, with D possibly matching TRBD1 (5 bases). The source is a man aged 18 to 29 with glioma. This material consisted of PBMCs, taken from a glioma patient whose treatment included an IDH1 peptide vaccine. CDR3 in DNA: TGTGCCAGCAGTTACCAGGGTAATTCACCCCTCCACTTT. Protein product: CASSYQGNSPLHF.